This T cell receptor beta chain comes out of a study of shared clonotypes between healthy human individuals. Study outcomes and limitations: Clonotype sharing across four donors was observed for around 4.5% of naive CD4 clonotypes.

Every donor, a Caucasian adult, lived in Nashville, Tennessee. A word on this clone: What it recognizes is unknown.

At a deep level, the assay was run. Produced via immunoSEQ multiplex PCR; TCRdb's table is partial and in-frame only. This table holds 2 million to 2.5 million clones, approximately 90% found once. This CDR3 has 15 amino acids. Trimming shortened V by 0 bases and J by 4 bases, and 14 bases separated the two germline ends. Germline CDR1 and CDR2: SGHRS and YFSETQ. The sequenced sample consisted of naive CD4+ T cells from PBMCs. Specified subset: CD45RA+ positively selected. The V gene is TRBV5-1, the J gene TRBJ2-7; D possibly corresponds to TRBD2 (6 bases). This receptor was obtained from a man aged 18 to 35 in good health. Some clones in this sample may be carry-over from other donors' samples. DNA for the CDR3: TGCGCCAGCAGCTTGGGACATCAAGGAGGGTACGAGCAGTACTTC. This translates into CASSLGHQGGYEQYF.